These T cell receptor beta chains were read from a single sample in a study of blood T cell repertoires in COVID-19. Using immunoSEQ multiplex PCR, the repertoire was profiled, and TCRdb retains in-frame clones only, with some absent. The sample contains more than 300,000 clones, roughly four fifths of which appear only once. Material: PBMCs or T cells enriched from blood (not recorded which). These TCRs come from a woman between 45 and 65 years old who had recovered from COVID-19. Both conserved end residues are part of each CDR3. A D gene is named only where the DNA matches it firmly. Clone size is shown for a subset of rows, as once, few, many or a class of expanded clone.

J gene,V gene,D gene,clone size,CDR3 DNA,CDR3 protein
TRBJ1-3,TRBV3-1/TRBV3-2,.,.,TGTGCCAGCAGCCAAGATAGAAACACCATATATTTT,CASSQDRNTIYF
TRBJ2-1,TRBV7-9,TRBD2,.,TGTGCCAGCAGCTCGACCGCGAGCGGGAGGAACCATGAGCAGTTCTTC,CASSSTASGRNHEQFF
TRBJ1-1,TRBV19,.,.,TGTGCCAGTAGCCCAATCGGACTTGGAGCTTTCTTT,CASSPIGLGAFF
TRBJ1-3,TRBV13,.,many,TGTGCCAGCAGCTTTTTAGGGGTACACACCATATATTTT,CASSFLGVHTIYF
TRBJ2-1,TRBV10-2,TRBD2,.,TGCGCCAGCCGGCAGGGAGGGAGTAACGAGCAGTTCTTC,CASRQGGSNEQFF
TRBJ1-1,TRBV19,.,.,TGTGCCAGTAGTACACAGGGAGCGAACACTGAAGCTTTCTTT,CASSTQGANTEAFF
TRBJ2-7,TRBV7-9,.,few,TGTGCCAGCACCCCAGGGGCCGAGCAGTACTTC,CASTPGAEQYF
TRBJ2-2,TRBV2,TRBD1,.,TGTGCCAGCAGACAGGGGACCTCGAGGAACACCGGGGAGCTGTTTTTT,CASRQGTSRNTGELFF
TRBJ1-2,TRBV29-1,TRBD1,few,TGCAGCGTTTACAGGGGAGGAGTTGGCTACACCTTC,CSVYRGGVGYTF
TRBJ2-7,TRBV6-5,.,.,TGTGCCAGCAGTTACTCGGAGTCGGGCTACGAGCAGTACTTC,CASSYSESGYEQYF
TRBJ1-1,TRBV11-3,.,.,TGTGCCAGCAGTTCACTGGTGAACACTGAAGCTTTCTTT,CASSSLVNTEAFF
TRBJ2-7,TRBV5-6,.,.,TGTGCCAGCAGCTTGGTCAGTCAGATCATCTACGAGCAGTACTTC,CASSLVSQIIYEQYF
TRBJ2-2,TRBV2,.,.,TGTGCCAGCAGTAACCAGGGGTTAAACACCGGGGAGCTGTTTTTT,CASSNQGLNTGELFF
TRBJ1-2,TRBV5-5,TRBD1,.,TGTGCCAGCAGCGTGACAGGGGCGGGCCATGGCTACACCTTC,CASSVTGAGHGYTF
TRBJ2-1,TRBV15,.,.,TGTGCCACCAGCACCGGTAGGCCCACCACCGGGGTCTACAATGAGCAGTTCTTC,CATSTGRPTTGVYNEQFF
TRBJ1-1,TRBV7-8,.,.,TGTGCCAGCAGCATAAGGGCCGGGGACACTGAAGCTTTCTTT,CASSIRAGDTEAFF
TRBJ1-4,TRBV2,TRBD1,.,TGTGCCAGCAGCGATAGGACAGGGTTTGAAAAACTGTTTTTT,CASSDRTGFEKLFF
TRBJ1-3,TRBV29-1,TRBD1,few,TGCAGCGTATCCACAGGGGGTCCTGGAAACACCATATATTTT,CSVSTGGPGNTIYF
TRBJ1-1,TRBV7-3,TRBD1,few,TGTGCCAGCAGCTCAGGACAGGTGGGAGAAGCTTTCTTT,CASSSGQVGEAFF
TRBJ2-1,TRBV7-3,TRBD1,once,TGTGCCAGCAGCCTCCGACAGGGATTCGATGAGCAGTTCTTC,CASSLRQGFDEQFF
TRBJ1-1,TRBV4-3,.,.,TGCGCCAGCAGCCGTTACAGGGAGGGGGACTCAATGAACACTGAAGCTTTCTTT,CASSRYREGDSMNTEAFF
TRBJ1-1,TRBV10-3,TRBD1,.,TGTGCCATCAGTTTGGACAGGACCAAAGCTTTCTTT,CAISLDRTKAFF
TRBJ1-1,TRBV5-5,.,.,TGTGCCAGCAGCTTGGCCTGGTGGGGCGTAAACACTGAAGCTTTCTTT,CASSLAWWGVNTEAFF
TRBJ1-1,TRBV18,TRBD1,few,TGTGCCAGCTCACTAGGGCAGGGGACAGCTGAAGCTTTCTTT,CASSLGQGTAEAFF
TRBJ1-1,TRBV5-1,.,.,TGCGCCAGCAGCTCACAGGGAGTGAGGACTGAAGCTTTCTTT,CASSSQGVRTEAFF
TRBJ1-2,TRBV27,TRBD1,.,TGTGCCAGCAGATCTCCTGGACAGGGCGACTATGGCTACACCTTC,CASRSPGQGDYGYTF
TRBJ2-1,TRBV7-2,TRBD1,.,TGTGCCAGCAGCCCCGGGACAGGGAGAAACAATGAGCAGTTCTTC,CASSPGTGRNNEQFF
TRBJ2-7,TRBV10-3,.,.,TGTGCCATCAGTGAGAACAGGGATTACGAGCAGTACTTC,CAISENRDYEQYF
TRBJ2-5,TRBV25-1,TRBD1,.,TGTGCCAGCAGTGTACCCCGGGGACAGCAAGAGACCCAGTACTTC,CASSVPRGQQETQYF
TRBJ1-2,TRBV5-1,.,.,TGCGCCAGCGCCAGCGGGCGGGATCTCTATGGCTACACCTTC,CASASGRDLYGYTF
TRBJ2-3,TRBV28,TRBD2,.,TGTGCCAGCAGTTTTCAACTAGCGGGGACGACGGATACGCAGTATTTT,CASSFQLAGTTDTQYF
TRBJ2-7,TRBV3-1/TRBV3-2,TRBD2,.,TGTGCCAGCAGCCCAGGGACTAGCGGAAGCTACGAGCAGTACTTC,CASSPGTSGSYEQYF
TRBJ1-2,TRBV4-2,.,.,TGTGCCAGCAGCCAAGATACAGGGTCCGAGGCCTATGGCTACACCTTC,CASSQDTGSEAYGYTF
TRBJ1-2,TRBV7-3,.,.,TGTGCCAGCAGTCTAACAGGGCTGCCCAACTATGGCTACACCTTC,CASSLTGLPNYGYTF
TRBJ1-4,TRBV5-6,.,.,TGTGCCAGCAGCTTGTCAGTTAATGAAAAACTGTTTTTT,CASSLSVNEKLFF
TRBJ1-3,TRBV30,.,.,TGTGCCTGGAGTCCTGTCGGTAACTCTGGAAACACCATATATTTT,CAWSPVGNSGNTIYF
TRBJ2-6,TRBV7-3,.,.,TGTGCCAGCAGCTTAATTGAAGGAGGAATGGGCAACGTCCTGACTTTC,CASSLIEGGMGNVLTF
TRBJ2-2,TRBV14,TRBD1,.,TGTGCCAGTAACAGACAGGGGTCCACCGGGGAGCTGTTTTTT,CASNRQGSTGELFF
TRBJ1-5,TRBV7-9,TRBD1,.,TGTGCCAGCAGCTTAGGGGACAGGGTGGAGCAGCCCCAGCATTTT,CASSLGDRVEQPQHF
TRBJ1-5,TRBV19,.,few,TGTGCCAGTATCCCCGGGACATATAGCAATCAGCCCCAGCATTTT,CASIPGTYSNQPQHF
TRBJ2-1,TRBV5-4,TRBD2,.,TGTGCCAGCAGCCTGGGGCTAGCGGGGAACAATGAGCAGTTCTTC,CASSLGLAGNNEQFF
TRBJ1-6,TRBV25-1,.,.,TGTGCCAGCAGCCCCCCGGGGGGAGAAGCCAATTCACCCCTCCACTTT,CASSPPGGEANSPLHF
TRBJ1-1,TRBV7-9,.,.,TGTGCCAGCAGCGAAACCGACAGGTTTCTACTGAACACTGAAGCTTTCTTT,CASSETDRFLLNTEAFF
TRBJ1-5,TRBV19,TRBD1,.,TGTGCCAGTAGGGGGGAAGGACAGGGTCGTTCTCAGCCCCAGCATTTT,CASRGEGQGRSQPQHF
TRBJ1-2,TRBV10-3,.,few,TGTGCCATCAGTTTAGACTTGGCTATCGATGGCTACACCTTC,CAISLDLAIDGYTF
TRBJ2-1,TRBV9,TRBD1,.,TGTGCCAGCAGCGTAGCGGGACAGGCGCACAATGAGCAGTTCTTC,CASSVAGQAHNEQFF
TRBJ2-3,TRBV11-1,.,.,TGTGCCAGCAGCTTAGGACAGGACCGAGGGGATACGCAGTATTTT,CASSLGQDRGDTQYF
TRBJ1-5,TRBV6-2/TRBV6-3,.,.,TGTGCCAGCAGTTACCAGCCCCCGGGGTCCGGAAACAATCAGCCCCAGCATTTT,CASSYQPPGSGNNQPQHF
TRBJ2-7,TRBV27,.,.,TGTGCCAGCAGTTTACCAGGGGGGTACGAGCAGTACTTC,CASSLPGGYEQYF
TRBJ2-4,TRBV19,.,.,TGTGCCAGTAGTGCCAGGGCGGGGTTAGCCAAAAACATTCAGTACTTC,CASSARAGLAKNIQYF
TRBJ2-1,TRBV5-1,.,.,TGCGCCAGCAGCTTGCAGGGTCGGGGGTCAAGCTCCTACAATGAGCAGTTCTTC,CASSLQGRGSSSYNEQFF